These 5 T cell receptor beta chains were sequenced from one sample in a study of T-cell memory formation after mild COVID-19. From the 5' RACE reads, TCRdb called clonotypes with MiXCR, one entry per CDR3 protein. This sample has tens of thousands of distinct CDR3 sequences; around 7.3% occur once, and the top ten carry 1.4%. The source material was PBMCs or a T cell subset sorted from them (not recorded which). Receptors originate from a man in his late teens or twenties who had mild COVID-19 (a few samples of this study predate the infection). Cell type and time point are not known.

V usage is TRBV6-5 and J usage is TRBJ2-5; no clear D. This CDR3 spans 15 amino acids. Germline CDR1 and CDR2: MNHEY and SVGAGI. Trimming stripped 2 bases from V and 0 bases from J, with 10 bases between. Written as DNA, the CDR3 is TGTGCCAGCAGTTACGTCGATGCTAACCAAGAGACCCAGTACTTC. Amino acid sequence: CASSYVDANQETQYF.

To note about this clonotype: A read error may explain this, as a much larger clone is one base away. V is TRBV7-2 and J is TRBJ2-3, with TRBD1 as a possible D gene (6 bases). The CDR3 has 14 amino acids. Germline CDR1 reads SGHTA; CDR2 reads FQGNSA. CDR3 amino acids: CGSSSWGPTDTQYF. The CDR3 DNA reads as TGTGGCAGCAGCTCGTGGGGGCCCACAGATACGCAGTATTTT.

In this sample, this clonotype turned up a few times. The genes are TRBV28 and TRBJ1-5, with D unclear. Germline lookup yields CDR1 MDHEN and CDR2 SYDVKM. V lost 7 bases to trimming and J lost 6 bases, with 13 bases between them. This CDR3 has 13 residues. CDR3 amino acids: CASMPGVGQPQHF. DNA of the CDR3: TGTGCCAGCATGCCTGGTGTAGGTCAGCCCCAGCATTTT.

This clonotype has just a few counts. DNA for the CDR3: TGCGCCAGCAGCCAAGACCCCTTTAGCAATCAGCCCCAGCATTTT. Translation: CASSQDPFSNQPQHF. The chain has TRBV4-3 and TRBJ1-5; D not resolved. The V gene lost 0 bases and the J gene lost 0 bases, with 6 bases spanning the gap. Germline V gives CDR1 LGHNA, CDR2 YSLEER. The CDR3 runs to 15 residues.

This clonotype was recorded at least ten times. V usage is TRBV7-2 and J usage is TRBJ2-3; 7 nucleotides match TRBD2. CDR1 is SGHTA and CDR2 is FQGNSA in the germline V gene. The length of the CDR3 is 17 residues. V lost 5 bases, J lost 0 bases, and 11 bases stayed unmatched. The CDR3 region is CASSRPRGDPSTDTQYF. DNA for the CDR3: TGTGCCAGCAGCCGTCCTCGGGGGGACCCTAGCACAGATACGCAGTATTTT.